The subject of this entry is one TCR beta chain. A read error may explain this, as a much larger clone is one base away. This specimen belongs to a study of read filtering for tumor transcriptome and immune sequencing. This library used roughly 430 ng RNA and molecular barcoded adaptors spanning alpha/delta and beta/gamma chains. Via MiXCR, TCRdb re-called the reads, giving one row per CDR3 protein. The sample consists of 85,000 or so distinct CDR3 sequences, about 12% of them appearing once. The receptor was isolated from a donor aged 40 or older with multiple myeloma. Sample: a population of CD138-negative cells sorted from bone marrow.

CDR3 amino acids: CACTRTTNTGELFF. CDR3 DNA: TGCGCCTGCACCAGGACTACGAACACCGGGGAGCTGTTTTTT. The rearrangement joins TRBV5-1 to TRBJ2-2, with D possibly TRBD2 on 6 matching bases. The CDR3 has 14 residues. The V gene lost 10 bases and the J gene lost 0 bases, with 13 bases spanning the gap. Germline values: CDR1 SGHRS, CDR2 YFSETQ.